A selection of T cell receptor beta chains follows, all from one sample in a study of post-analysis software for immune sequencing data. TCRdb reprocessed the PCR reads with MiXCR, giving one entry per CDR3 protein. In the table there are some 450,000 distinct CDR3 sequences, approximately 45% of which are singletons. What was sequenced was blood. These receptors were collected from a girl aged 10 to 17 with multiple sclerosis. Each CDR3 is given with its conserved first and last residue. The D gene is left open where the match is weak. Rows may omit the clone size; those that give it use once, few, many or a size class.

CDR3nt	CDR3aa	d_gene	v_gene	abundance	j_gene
TGTGCCAGCAGTGAGAGGGATCGACATGAGCAGTTCTTC	CASSERDRHEQFF	.	TRBV2	.	TRBJ2-1
TGTGCCAGCAGGCGGTATAGCAATCAGCCCCAGCATTTT	CASRRYSNQPQHF	.	TRBV12-3/TRBV12-4	once	TRBJ1-5
TGTGCCAGCAGTCCCCCCGGCAGGGGTGGAAATCAGCCCCAGCATTTT	CASSPPGRGGNQPQHF	.	TRBV28	.	TRBJ1-5
TGCGCCAGCAGCTATGAGAAGGGGACTAACGAAGAGACCCAGTACTTC	CASSYEKGTNEETQYF	TRBD2	TRBV5-1	few	TRBJ2-5
TGTGCCAGCAGCCGGACTGGCAATCAGCCCCAGCATTTT	CASSRTGNQPQHF	.	TRBV7-2	.	TRBJ1-5
TGTGCCAGCAGTGCAAAACTAGCTACCCAAGAGACCCAGTACTTC	CASSAKLATQETQYF	.	TRBV28	.	TRBJ2-5
TGTGCCAGCAGCTCCTACAGGGGGCAGCTTGAAGCTTTCTTT	CASSSYRGQLEAFF	TRBD1	TRBV11-2	.	TRBJ1-1
TGTGCCAGCAGTCCGCCTGAGGGGGGGGGAAACACCATATATTTT	CASSPPEGGGNTIYF	.	TRBV12-3/TRBV12-4	.	TRBJ1-3
TGTGCCAGCAGCCAAGGTGTTTATCTTGGCTACACCTTC	CASSQGVYLGYTF	.	TRBV14	few	TRBJ1-2
TGTGCCAGCAGTTTTCCCGCTAATGAAAAACTGTTTTTT	CASSFPANEKLFF	.	TRBV12-3/TRBV12-4	once	TRBJ1-4
TGTGCCATCAGTGTGGGAGGTAATTCACCCCTCCACTTT	CAISVGGNSPLHF	.	TRBV10-3	.	TRBJ1-6
TGCAGCGTTGTTCTAGCGGGAGGGCCCGGGGAGACCCAGTACTTC	CSVVLAGGPGETQYF	TRBD2	TRBV29-1	few	TRBJ2-5
TGCGCCAGCAGCCCAGCCGAGGGTTATGGCTACACCTTC	CASSPAEGYGYTF	.	TRBV5-1	.	TRBJ1-2
TGCAGTGCTAGGGTTACTAGCGGGAGTTTACGGAATGAGCAGTTCTTC	CSARVTSGSLRNEQFF	TRBD2	TRBV20-1	.	TRBJ2-1
TGCAGTGCTGGAACTAGCTCTGGGGCCAACGTCCTGACTTTC	CSAGTSSGANVLTF	.	TRBV20-1	.	TRBJ2-6
TGCAGCGTTGAAGTGGCGGGAGAAGACCTTGTAAATGAGCAGTTCTTC	CSVEVAGEDLVNEQFF	TRBD2	TRBV29-1	once	TRBJ2-1
TGCAGCGTTGTGGACAGGGGACACGAGCAGTACTTC	CSVVDRGHEQYF	TRBD1	TRBV29-1	.	TRBJ2-7
TGTGCCAGCAGCGCAGCGGGGTATGCCACCGGGGAGCTGTTTTTT	CASSAAGYATGELFF	TRBD2	TRBV11-2	.	TRBJ2-2
TGTGCCAGCAGACAACCTCTAGCGGGAGGAGGGAATGAGCAGTTCTTC	CASRQPLAGGGNEQFF	TRBD2	TRBV3-1	.	TRBJ2-1
TGTGCCAGCAGTCCGGAGAGATGGGAAGGTGGCTACACCTTC	CASSPERWEGGYTF	.	TRBV27	once	TRBJ1-2
TGCGCCAGCAGCTTGGGACAGGAAGCCGAGCAGTACTTC	CASSLGQEAEQYF	.	TRBV5-1	many	TRBJ2-7
TGCAGCGTTGAAGGACTAGCAGGGGGATCCTACAATGAGCAGTTCTTC	CSVEGLAGGSYNEQFF	.	TRBV29-1	.	TRBJ2-1
TGCAGTGCTAGACACGCCCAGGGCACTGAAGCTTTCTTT	CSARHAQGTEAFF	.	TRBV20-1	.	TRBJ1-1
TGCGCCAGCAGCTTGTCCGGGGGTAGAGAGACCCAGTACTTC	CASSLSGGRETQYF	.	TRBV5-1	many	TRBJ2-5
TGTGCCAGCCAGGGAGTCGACACAGATACGCAGTATTTT	CASQGVDTDTQYF	.	TRBV28	.	TRBJ2-3
TGTGCCAGCAGAACGGGACTAGCGGGGACGGCCCAGTACTTC	CASRTGLAGTAQYF	TRBD2	TRBV6-5	.	TRBJ2-7
TGTGCCAGCTCACCACCCCCGGGGACTAATGAAAAACTGTTTTTT	CASSPPPGTNEKLFF	.	TRBV18	.	TRBJ1-4
TGTGCCAGCAGCACCGGCCTCGAAAAACTGTTTTTT	CASSTGLEKLFF	.	TRBV28	.	TRBJ1-4
TGCAGTGCCCGGACACCGCAGAGCTCCTACAATGAGCAGTTCTTC	CSARTPQSSYNEQFF	.	TRBV20-1	few	TRBJ2-1
TGCGCCAGCACTAGCGGGAGCACCTACAGTGAGCAGTTCTTC	CASTSGSTYSEQFF	TRBD2	TRBV5-1	.	TRBJ2-1
TGTGCCAGCAGTCGCAAGGCTCTACTGACAAACATTCAGTACTTC	CASSRKALLTNIQYF	.	TRBV28	.	TRBJ2-4
TGCGCCAGCAGCCAGACAGGAAGGAGTTCCTACGAGCAGTACTTC	CASSQTGRSSYEQYF	.	TRBV4-1	.	TRBJ2-7
TGTGCCAGCTCAGCCGGGACAGAGGGTGAGCAGTTCTTC	CASSAGTEGEQFF	TRBD1	TRBV18	few	TRBJ2-1
TGTGCCAGCAGCGTCCTGACAGGGGGGAACATTCAGTACTTC	CASSVLTGGNIQYF	TRBD1	TRBV6-5	.	TRBJ2-4
TGTGCCAGCAGACAGGGTTTGGCGGATTCACCCCTCCACTTT	CASRQGLADSPLHF	.	TRBV12-3/TRBV12-4	.	TRBJ1-6